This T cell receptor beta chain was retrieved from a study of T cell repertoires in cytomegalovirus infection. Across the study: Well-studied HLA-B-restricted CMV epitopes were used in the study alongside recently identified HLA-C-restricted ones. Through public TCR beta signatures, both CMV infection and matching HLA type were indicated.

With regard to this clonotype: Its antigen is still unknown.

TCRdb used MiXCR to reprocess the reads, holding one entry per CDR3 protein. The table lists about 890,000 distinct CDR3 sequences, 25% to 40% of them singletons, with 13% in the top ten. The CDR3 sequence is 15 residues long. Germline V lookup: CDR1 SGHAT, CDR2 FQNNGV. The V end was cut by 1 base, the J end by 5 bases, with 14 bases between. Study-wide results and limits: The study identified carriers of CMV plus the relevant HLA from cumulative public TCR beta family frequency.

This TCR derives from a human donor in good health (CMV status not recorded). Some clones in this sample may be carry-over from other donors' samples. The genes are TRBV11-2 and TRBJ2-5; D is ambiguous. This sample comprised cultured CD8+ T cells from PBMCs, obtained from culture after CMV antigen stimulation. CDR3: CASSLVARVGETQYF. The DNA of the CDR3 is TGTGCCAGCAGCTTAGTTGCTAGGGTGGGCGAGACCCAGTACTTC. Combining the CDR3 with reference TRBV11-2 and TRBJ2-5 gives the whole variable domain EAGVAQSPRYKIIEKRQSVAFWCNPISGHATLYWYQQILGQGPKLLIQFQNNGVVDDSQLPKDRFSAERLKGVDSTLKIQPAKLEDSAVYLCASSLVARVGETQYFGPGTRLLVL.